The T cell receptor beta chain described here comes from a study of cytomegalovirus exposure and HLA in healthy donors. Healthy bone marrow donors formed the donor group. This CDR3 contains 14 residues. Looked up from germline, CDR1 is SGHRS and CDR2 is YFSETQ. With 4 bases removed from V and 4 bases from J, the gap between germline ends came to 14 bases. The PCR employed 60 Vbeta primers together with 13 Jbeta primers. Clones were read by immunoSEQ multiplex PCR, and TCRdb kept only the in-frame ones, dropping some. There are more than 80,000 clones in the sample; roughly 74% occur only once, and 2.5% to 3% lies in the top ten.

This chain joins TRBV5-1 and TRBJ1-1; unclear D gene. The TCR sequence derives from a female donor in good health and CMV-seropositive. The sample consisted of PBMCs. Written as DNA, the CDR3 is TGCGCCAGCAGCCCCACGGCCGGGAGCACTGAAGCTTTCTTT. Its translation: CASSPTAGSTEAFF.